The T cell receptor (beta chain) described here comes from a study of cytomegalovirus exposure and HLA in healthy donors. 60 Vbeta and 13 Jbeta primers were used in PCR. Libraries were prepared by immunoSEQ multiplex PCR; TCRdb keeps only in-frame clonotypes and omits some of them. The sample lists about 190,000 clones; approximately 83% were seen once. The CDR3 is 17 amino acids. CDR1 is LNHDA, CDR2 SQIVND, per germline (reference sequence). V lost 2 bases and J lost 5, with 21 bases in between. The receptor comes from a woman aged 45-65 years in good health and CMV-seropositive. The specimen sequenced was PBMCs. The chain links TRBV19 to TRBJ1-1, with a possible D match to TRBD1 (5 bases). Here the CDR3 reads CASSISPTGGRTTEAFF. The CDR3 DNA is TGTGCCAGTAGTATATCCCCCACGGGGGGAAGGACAACTGAAGCTTTCTTT. Looking up the rest from reference TRBV19 and TRBJ1-1 gives the full variable domain: DGGITQSPKYLFRKEGQNVTLSCEQNLNHDAMYWYRQDPGQGLRLIYYSQIVNDFQKGDIAEGYSVSREKKESFPLTVTSAQKNPTAFYLCASSISPTGGRTTEAFFGQGTRLTVV.